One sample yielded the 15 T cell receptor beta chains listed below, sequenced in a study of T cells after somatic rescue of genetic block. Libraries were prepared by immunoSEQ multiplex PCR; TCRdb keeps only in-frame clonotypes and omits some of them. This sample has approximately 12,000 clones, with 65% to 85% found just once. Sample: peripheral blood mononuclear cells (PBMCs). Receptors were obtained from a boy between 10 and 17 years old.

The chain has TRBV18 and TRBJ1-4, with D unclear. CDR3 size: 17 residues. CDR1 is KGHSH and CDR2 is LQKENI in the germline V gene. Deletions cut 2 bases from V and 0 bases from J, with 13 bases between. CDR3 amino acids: CASSPFPAFATNEKLFF. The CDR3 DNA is TGTGCCAGCTCACCATTTCCAGCTTTTGCAACTAATGAAAAACTGTTTTTT.

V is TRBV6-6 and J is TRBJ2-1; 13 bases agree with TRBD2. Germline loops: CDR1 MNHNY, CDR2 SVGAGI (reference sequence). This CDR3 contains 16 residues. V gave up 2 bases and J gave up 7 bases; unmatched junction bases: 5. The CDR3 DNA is TGTGCCAGCAGTTACCTAGGACTAGCGGGAGTTAATGAGCAGTTCTTC. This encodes CASSYLGLAGVNEQFF.

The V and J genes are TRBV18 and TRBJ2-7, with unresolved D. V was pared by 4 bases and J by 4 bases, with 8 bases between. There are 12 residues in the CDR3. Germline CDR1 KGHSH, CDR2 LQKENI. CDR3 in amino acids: CASSREPYEQYF. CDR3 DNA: TGTGCCAGCTCACGCGAACCGTACGAGCAGTACTTC.

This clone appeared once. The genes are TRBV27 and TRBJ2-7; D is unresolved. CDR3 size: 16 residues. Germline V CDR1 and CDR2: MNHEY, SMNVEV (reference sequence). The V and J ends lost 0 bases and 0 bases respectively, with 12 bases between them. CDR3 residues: CASSLSGLRSSYEQYF. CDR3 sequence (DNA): TGTGCCAGCAGTTTATCGGGCCTGAGAAGCTCCTACGAGCAGTACTTC.

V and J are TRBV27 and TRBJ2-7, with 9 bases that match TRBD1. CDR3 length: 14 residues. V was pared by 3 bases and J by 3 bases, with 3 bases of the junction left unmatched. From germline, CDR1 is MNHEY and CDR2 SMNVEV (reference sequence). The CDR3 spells CASSFQGQGYEQYF. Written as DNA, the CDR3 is TGTGCCAGCAGTTTTCAGGGACAGGGCTACGAGCAGTACTTC.

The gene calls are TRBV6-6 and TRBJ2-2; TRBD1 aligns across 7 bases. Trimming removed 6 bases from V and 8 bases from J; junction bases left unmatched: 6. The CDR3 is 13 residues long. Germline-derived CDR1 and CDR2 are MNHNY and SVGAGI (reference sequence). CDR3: CASRGQGEGELFF. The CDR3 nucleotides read TGTGCCAGCAGGGGCCAGGGGGAGGGGGAGCTGTTTTTT.

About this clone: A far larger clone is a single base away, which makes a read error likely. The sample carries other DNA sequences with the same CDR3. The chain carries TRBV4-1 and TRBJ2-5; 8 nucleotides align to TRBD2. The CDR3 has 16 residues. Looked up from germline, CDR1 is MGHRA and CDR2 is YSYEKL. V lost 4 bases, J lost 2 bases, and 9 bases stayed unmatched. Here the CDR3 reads CASSPGAGGHQETQYF. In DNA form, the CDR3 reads TGCGCCAGCAGCCCGGGTGCGGGGGGCCATCAAGAGACCCAGTACTTC.

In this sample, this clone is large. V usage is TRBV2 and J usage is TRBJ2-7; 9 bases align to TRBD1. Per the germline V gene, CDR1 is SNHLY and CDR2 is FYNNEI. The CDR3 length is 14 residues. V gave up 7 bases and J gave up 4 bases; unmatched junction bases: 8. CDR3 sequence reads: CASTRDGTGYEQYF. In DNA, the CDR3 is TGTGCCAGCACCCGCGACGGGACAGGGTACGAGCAGTACTTC. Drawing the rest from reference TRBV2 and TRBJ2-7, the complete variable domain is EPEVTQTPSHQVTQMGQEVILRCVPISNHLYFYWYRQILGQKVEFLVSFYNNEISEKSEIFDDQFSVERPDGSNFTLKIRSTKLEDSAMYFCASTRDGTGYEQYFGPGTRLTVT.

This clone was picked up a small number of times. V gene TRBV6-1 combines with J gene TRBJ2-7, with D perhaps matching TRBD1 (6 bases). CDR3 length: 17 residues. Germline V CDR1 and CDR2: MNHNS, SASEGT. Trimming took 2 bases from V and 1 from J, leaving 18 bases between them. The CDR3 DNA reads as TGTGCCAGCAGTGAAACCCGGCAGGGGCCTATTTCCTACGAGCAGTACTTC. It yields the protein CASSETRQGPISYEQYF.

CDR3 amino acids: CASSLLYEQYF. The CDR3 DNA is TGTGCCAGCAGTTTACTCTACGAGCAGTACTTC. The chain couples TRBV28 to TRBJ2-7, with D unresolved. V was clipped by 2 bases and J by 3 bases, with 2 bases between them. Germline V CDR1 and CDR2: MDHEN, SYDVKM. CDR3 size: 11 residues.

CDR3 DNA sequence: TGTGCCAGCAGTCCCAGACGGGAGTGGTGGTATGGCTACACCTTC. Translation gives CASSPRREWWYGYTF. This chain uses TRBV28 with TRBJ1-2; no clear D gene. The germline CDR1 and CDR2 sequences are MDHEN and SYDVKM. The CDR3 totals 15 residues. Trimming took off 5 bases at V and 5 bases at J, with 18 bases between the two ends.

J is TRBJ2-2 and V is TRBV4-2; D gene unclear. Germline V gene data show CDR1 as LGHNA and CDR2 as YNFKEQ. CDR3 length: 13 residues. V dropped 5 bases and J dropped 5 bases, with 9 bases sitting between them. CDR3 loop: CASSFYITGELFF. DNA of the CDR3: TGTGCCAGCAGCTTCTATATTACCGGGGAGCTGTTTTTT.

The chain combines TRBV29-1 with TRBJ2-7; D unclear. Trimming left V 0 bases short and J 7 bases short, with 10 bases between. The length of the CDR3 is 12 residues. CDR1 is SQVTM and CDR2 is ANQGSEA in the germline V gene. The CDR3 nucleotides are TGCAGCGTTGAAGAGTCAGCCGTGGAGCAGTACTTC. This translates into CSVEESAVEQYF.

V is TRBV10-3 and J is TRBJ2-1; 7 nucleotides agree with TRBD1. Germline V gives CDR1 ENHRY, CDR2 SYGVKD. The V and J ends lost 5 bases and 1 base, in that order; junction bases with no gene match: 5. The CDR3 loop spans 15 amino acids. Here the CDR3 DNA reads TGTGCCATCAGTCCTGACAGGGTATCCTACAATGAGCAGTTCTTC. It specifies CAISPDRVSYNEQFF.

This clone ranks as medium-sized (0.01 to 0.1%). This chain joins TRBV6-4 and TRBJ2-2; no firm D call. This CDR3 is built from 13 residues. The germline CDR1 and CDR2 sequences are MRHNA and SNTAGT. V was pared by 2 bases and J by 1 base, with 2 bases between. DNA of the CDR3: TGTGCCAGCAGTGACGAGAACACCGGGGAGCTGTTTTTT. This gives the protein CASSDENTGELFF.